These 25 T cell receptor beta chains share one sample of origin, sequenced in a study of T cell changes during pregnancy in multiple sclerosis. Clones were sequenced by immunoSEQ multiplex PCR, and TCRdb holds only the in-frame ones, with some missing. The sample consists of 25,000 to 30,000 clones, roughly nine tenths of them appearing once. The source was CD4+ T cells from peripheral blood mononuclear cells, collected in the second trimester of pregnancy. The source of these receptors is a female donor with multiple sclerosis, enrolled in a pregnancy study.

The chain carries TRBV7-2 and TRBJ1-6, with a tentative D call TRBD1 (6 bases). Germline loops: CDR1 SGHTA, CDR2 FQGNSA. V was cut by 5 bases and J by 7 bases, with 15 bases left in between. The CDR3 has 15 amino acids. The CDR3 sequence: CASSPTRGGNSPLHF. CDR3 DNA: TGTGCCAGCAGCCCGACCAGGGGTGGGAATTCACCCCTCCACTTT.

The V and J genes are TRBV4-2 and TRBJ2-6; D might be TRBD2 (5 bases). V gave up 3 bases and J gave up 0 bases, with 9 bases separating them. From germline, CDR1 is LGHNA and CDR2 YNFKEQ. This CDR3 spans 16 amino acids. As DNA, the CDR3 is TGTGCCAGCAGCCAGCCTGGAGGCTCTGGGGCCAACGTCCTGACTTTC. Its translation is CASSQPGGSGANVLTF.

A few counts support this clone. This chain links TRBV2 with TRBJ1-4; tentative D call: TRBD1 (6 bases). The germline gives CDR1 SNHLY, CDR2 FYNNEI. The V gene lost 2 bases and the J gene lost 2 bases, with 6 bases spanning the gap. There are 14 residues in the CDR3. CDR3 in DNA: TGTGCCAGCAGTGAACAGGGGACTAATGAAAAACTGTTTTTT. Protein: CASSEQGTNEKLFF.

The rearrangement uses TRBV2 and TRBJ1-1; 9 bases match TRBD1. Trimming took 6 bases from V and 8 from J; bases not matched to a gene: 7. The CDR3 contains 13 residues. The V gene's germline CDR1 is SNHLY and CDR2 FYNNEI. The CDR3 nucleotides read TGTGCCAGCAGCGAACAGGGGGCGGGAGAAGCTTTCTTT. Translated, it gives CASSEQGAGEAFF.

The chain links TRBV6-1 to TRBJ1-1, with 7 bases fitting TRBD1. The junction had 5 bases not matched to a gene; V was cut back by 6 bases and J by 4 bases. The CDR3 is 13 residues long. In germline, CDR1 is MNHNS, CDR2 SASEGT. This CDR3 is CASSGTVLTEAFF. CDR3 in DNA: TGTGCCAGCAGCGGGACAGTACTCACTGAAGCTTTCTTT.

This clone has a single count. The DNA of the CDR3 is TGCGCCAGCAGCTCTCACAGGGATCTGGCTGGAAACACCATATATTTT. This codes for CASSSHRDLAGNTIYF. This chain joins TRBV4-1 and TRBJ1-3; perhaps TRBD1 as D (6 bases). CDR3 length: 16 amino acids. Germline V gives CDR1 MGHRA, CDR2 YSYEKL. The ends were cut back, 5 bases at V and 2 bases at J, with 16 bases in the middle.

The chain joins TRBV5-5 to TRBJ1-6; perhaps TRBD1 as D (6 bases). The CDR3 contains 16 residues. The V gene's germline CDR1 is SGHKS and CDR2 YYEKEE (reference sequence). The V end lost 4 bases, the J end lost 0 bases, and 11 bases lay between the germline ends. CDR3 bases: TGTGCCAGCAGCGTAGGACAGAGCTCCTATAATTCACCCCTCCACTTT. It specifies CASSVGQSSYNSPLHF.

The chain recombines TRBV18 with TRBJ2-3; TRBD2 aligns across 12 bases. The CDR3 has 16 amino acids. The germline V gene encodes CDR1 KGHSH and CDR2 LQKENI. J gave up 3 bases and V 4 bases, and 5 bases lay outside the gene matches. CDR3 loop: CASSLTSGGPTDTQYF. The CDR3 region has the DNA TGTGCCAGCTCACTGACTAGCGGGGGACCAACAGATACGCAGTATTTT.

This chain links TRBV4-1 with TRBJ1-6, with TRBD1 matching 7 bases. Losses at the gene ends were 2 bases for V and 6 bases for J; bases not matched to a gene: 4. This CDR3 comprises 15 residues. Germline-derived CDR1 and CDR2 are MGHRA and YSYEKL. CDR3 amino acids: CASSQIRQGNSPLHF. The CDR3 DNA reads as TGCGCCAGCAGCCAAATCCGACAGGGTAATTCACCCCTCCACTTT.

The V call is TRBV29-1, the J call TRBJ2-2; 10 bases are a match to TRBD2. J lost 6 bases, V lost 7 bases, and 5 bases had no gene match. Germline CDR1 is SQVTM and CDR2 is ANQGSEA. The CDR3 spans 13 residues. The CDR3 bases are TGCAGCGCTCAGCGGGGGGGGGCCGGGGAGCTGTTTTTT. Translated: CSAQRGGAGELFF.

The gene calls are TRBV4-1 and TRBJ2-3, with 9 bases lining up with TRBD1. The trim removed 3 bases at V and 2 bases at J, leaving 6 bases unmatched. Germline-derived CDR1 and CDR2 are MGHRA and YSYEKL. The CDR3 runs to 16 residues. In nucleotides, the CDR3 is TGCGCCAGCAGCCAGATGACAGGGGGTACCACAGATACGCAGTATTTT. It specifies CASSQMTGGTTDTQYF.

This chain connects TRBV15 to TRBJ2-2; 9 bases match TRBD1. The CDR3 covers 16 residues. Losses at the gene ends were 5 bases for V and 5 bases for J; bases not matched to a gene: 9. CDR1 and CDR2 from the germline V gene are LNHNV and YYDKDF (reference sequence). CDR3 sequence reads: CATSAVQGARTGELFF. The CDR3 DNA follows: TGTGCCACCAGCGCGGTACAGGGGGCTAGGACCGGGGAGCTGTTTTTT.

V is TRBV19 and J is TRBJ1-4, with D possibly TRBD1 on 5 matching bases. The V end lost 8 bases, the J end lost 7 bases, and 11 bases lay between the germline ends. CDR1 LNHDA and CDR2 SQIVND come from the germline V gene (reference sequence). The CDR3 is 12 amino acids. Here the CDR3 reads CASRTQGEKLFF. The CDR3 nucleotides read TGTGCCAGTCGTACTCAGGGTGAAAAACTGTTTTTT.

By sample share, this clone is medium-sized. The chain uses TRBV10-1 and TRBJ1-6; 9 bases are a match to TRBD1. The CDR3 spans 13 residues. V was pared by 9 bases and J by 10 bases, with 7 bases of the junction left unmatched. The germline gives CDR1 WNHNN, CDR2 SYGVQD (reference sequence). CDR3: CASSWDRESPLHF. CDR3 bases: TGCGCCAGTAGTTGGGACAGGGAATCACCCCTCCACTTT.

The chain employs TRBV18 and TRBJ2-1, with D perhaps TRBD2 (6 bases). Germline CDR1 and CDR2: KGHSH and LQKENI. The CDR3 loop spans 15 amino acids. V lost 3 bases and J lost 7, with 16 bases in between. The CDR3 sequence is CASSPRTNIRNEQFF. CDR3 DNA sequence: TGTGCCAGCTCACCTAGGACTAACATCAGAAATGAGCAGTTCTTC.

This clone was detected only a few times. The CDR3 sequence is CAWSVRGNQPQHF. CDR3 nucleotide sequence: TGTGCCTGGAGTGTGCGGGGAAATCAGCCCCAGCATTTT. The J gene is TRBJ1-5, the V gene TRBV30; no firm D call. CDR1 is GTSNPN and CDR2 is SVGIG in the germline V gene (reference sequence). V lost 0 bases to trimming and J lost 4 bases, with 7 bases between them. The CDR3 contains 13 residues.

The rearrangement joins TRBV2 to TRBJ2-1; TRBD2 is a possible D gene (5 bases). V gave up 7 bases and J gave up 0 bases, with 7 bases separating them. The germline gives CDR1 SNHLY, CDR2 FYNNEI. The CDR3 sequence is 13 residues long. CDR3 in amino acids: CASKLASYNEQFF. DNA of the CDR3: TGTGCCAGCAAGCTAGCCTCCTACAATGAGCAGTTCTTC.

The rearrangement joins TRBV14 to TRBJ2-7; TRBD2 aligns across 8 bases. This CDR3 is built from 19 residues. Germline values: CDR1 SGHDN, CDR2 FVKESK. J lost 2 bases, V lost 2 bases, and 17 bases had no gene match. The CDR3: CASSQRGGAGGPPTYEQYF. The CDR3 DNA sequence: TGTGCCAGCAGCCAAAGGGGCGGTGCGGGGGGCCCTCCGACCTACGAGCAGTACTTC. Filled out from reference TRBV14 and TRBJ2-7, the complete variable domain reads EAGVTQFPSHSVIEKGQTVTLRCDPISGHDNLYWYRRVMGKEIKFLLHFVKESKQDESGMPNNRFLAERTGGTYSTLKVQPAELEDSGVYFCASSQRGGAGGPPTYEQYFGPGTRLTVT.

The rearrangement uses TRBV11-3 and TRBJ2-7, with TRBD1 matching 8 bases. CDR1 and CDR2 (germline): SGHNT, YENEEA. This CDR3 region has 15 residues. V was clipped by 6 bases and J by 1 base; unmatched bases: 8. The CDR3 sequence: CASSSGQGASYEQYF. The CDR3 nucleotides read TGTGCCAGCAGTTCTGGACAGGGTGCGTCCTACGAGCAGTACTTC.

The rearrangement uses TRBV18 and TRBJ1-3, with D hard to call. The germline V gene has CDR1 KGHSH and CDR2 LQKENI. The CDR3 loop spans 12 amino acids. Trimming pared 2 bases from V and 9 bases from J, leaving 8 bases between. CDR3 nucleotide sequence: TGTGCCAGCTCACCAGAACGAGCCACCATATATTTT. Its protein is CASSPERATIYF.

This clone turned up a few times. The chain has TRBV2 and TRBJ2-7, with TRBD1 matching over 8 bases. The trim removed 6 bases at V and 5 bases at J, leaving 9 bases unmatched. The CDR3 consists of 14 residues. From germline, CDR1 is SNHLY and CDR2 FYNNEI. CDR3 in DNA: TGTGCCAGCAGAGCCTTGGGACAGGCCCACGAGCAGTACTTC. Its translation is CASRALGQAHEQYF.

The chain has TRBV5-4 and TRBJ2-3; TRBD2 is a possible D gene (5 bases). The CDR3 runs to 16 residues. The V gene's germline CDR1 is SGHNT and CDR2 YYREEE (reference sequence). The V gene lost 1 base and the J gene lost 1 base, with 13 bases spanning the gap. The CDR3 DNA sequence: TGTGCCAGCAGCTTGAAAACGGGGTGGGGCACAGATACGCAGTATTTT. Protein sequence: CASSLKTGWGTDTQYF.

The chain links TRBV25-1 to TRBJ1-1; D is uncertain. From germline, CDR1 is MGHDK and CDR2 SYGVNS. The V end was cut by 4 bases, the J end by 1 base, with 13 bases between. The CDR3 covers 15 residues. CDR3 DNA: TGTGCCAGCAGTGCTTTACAAGGGAGGAACACTGAAGCTTTCTTT. Amino acids: CASSALQGRNTEAFF.

The table lists this clone with a few counts. The rearrangement uses TRBV2 and TRBJ1-5; D is perhaps TRBD1 (6 bases). CDR3 length: 14 residues. CDR1 SNHLY and CDR2 FYNNEI come from the germline V gene. V lost 3 bases and J 6 bases, leaving 12 bases between the germline ends. CDR3 in amino acids: CASSEGGRGQPQHF. The CDR3 region has the DNA TGTGCCAGCAGTGAGGGGGGGCGAGGTCAGCCCCAGCATTTT.

This rearrangement joins TRBV6-1 to TRBJ2-2, with 8 bases that match TRBD2. V lost 4 bases and J lost 6; bases outside the gene matches: 1. The CDR3 is 13 residues long. The germline V gene has CDR1 MNHNS and CDR2 SASEGT. The CDR3 here is CASSGTSPGELFF. The CDR3 DNA reads TGTGCCAGCAGTGGGACTAGCCCCGGGGAGCTGTTTTTT.